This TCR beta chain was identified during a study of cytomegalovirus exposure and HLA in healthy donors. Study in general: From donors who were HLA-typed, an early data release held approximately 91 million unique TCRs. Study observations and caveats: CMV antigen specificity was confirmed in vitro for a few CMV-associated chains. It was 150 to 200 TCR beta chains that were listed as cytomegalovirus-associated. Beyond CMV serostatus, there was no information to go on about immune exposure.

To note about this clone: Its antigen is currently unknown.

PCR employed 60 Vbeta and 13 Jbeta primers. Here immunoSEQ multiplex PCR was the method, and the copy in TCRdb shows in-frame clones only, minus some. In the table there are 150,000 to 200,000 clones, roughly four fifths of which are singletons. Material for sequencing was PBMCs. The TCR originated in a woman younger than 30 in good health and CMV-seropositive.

CDR3 in amino acids: CASSSELAWTGGDEQYF. Written as DNA, the CDR3 is TGTGCCAGCAGCTCAGAGTTGGCTTGGACAGGGGGCGACGAGCAGTACTTC. The rearrangement links TRBV5-4 to TRBJ2-5, with 11 bases matching TRBD1. TRBJ2-7 matches the DNA end more closely, so the J call is doubtful. The CDR3 extends over 17 amino acids. Germline V CDR1 and CDR2: SGHNT, YYREEE (reference sequence).